Shown below are 18 T cell receptor beta chains from a single sample sequenced in a study of long-term antiretroviral therapy in people with HIV. The libraries were made with immunoSEQ v3.0 at survey level. Only in-frame clones appear in the TCRdb table, and some are missing; sequencing was by immunoSEQ multiplex PCR. Altogether some 15,000 clones are present, 88% being singletons, with the ten largest covering more than 10%. This material consisted of unsorted PBMCs, taken 0.7 years before starting antiretroviral therapy. Receptors were obtained from a man aged 50-60 years with HIV.

V gene TRBV9 combines with J gene TRBJ2-7, with D possibly TRBD2 on 7 matching bases. Germline CDR1 SGDLS, CDR2 YYNGEE. Trimming cost V 3 bases and J 2 bases, with 9 bases left between them. The CDR3 extends over 13 amino acids. CDR3 coding DNA: TGTGCCAGCAGCGACGGGGGGCCCTACGAGCAGTACTTC. This encodes CASSDGGPYEQYF.

The V and J genes are TRBV6-1 and TRBJ1-2; D unresolved. Between the trimmed V and J ends, which lost 6 bases and 0 bases, there was a span of 8 bases. The length of the CDR3 is 13 residues. Germline-derived CDR1 and CDR2 are MNHNS and SASEGT. The CDR3 nucleotides are TGTGCCAGCAGGTCACAGACTAACTATGGCTACACCTTC. It codes for CASRSQTNYGYTF.

This clone was counted once. The gene calls are TRBV18 and TRBJ2-1; TRBD2 might be the D (6 bases). Deletions cut 3 bases from V and 7 bases from J, with 10 bases between. This CDR3 contains 13 residues. Germline-derived CDR1 and CDR2 are KGHSH and LQKENI. In nucleotides, the CDR3 is TGTGCCAGCTCACCGGGACTGGAGAATGAGCAGTTCTTC. This codes for CASSPGLENEQFF.

The rearrangement joins TRBV10-3 to TRBJ2-5, with TRBD1 identical over 8 bases. CDR1 is ENHRY and CDR2 is SYGVKD in the germline V gene. CDR3 length equals 14 residues. The V and J ends lost 6 bases and 2 bases, in that order; junction bases with no gene match: 5. The CDR3 reads CAIRPDRVQETQYF. The DNA for the CDR3 is TGTGCCATCAGGCCGGACAGGGTTCAAGAGACCCAGTACTTC.

The chain has TRBV5-1 and TRBJ2-4; 11 bases line up with TRBD2. The germline gives CDR1 SGHRS, CDR2 YFSETQ. The CDR3 is 15 residues long. V trimming: 4 bases; J trimming: 3 bases; junction bases outside the gene matches: 3. The CDR3 DNA sequence: TGCGCCAGCAGCATCGGGACTAGCGGCAAAAACATTCAGTACTTC. Translating it yields CASSIGTSGKNIQYF.

CDR3 in DNA: TGCGCCAGCAGCCAAGAACTAGCGGGGGGGCCTTCCTACAATGAGCAGTTCTTC. It translates to CASSQELAGGPSYNEQFF. The rearrangement uses TRBV4-1 and TRBJ2-1; 13 bases map to TRBD2. Germline V CDR1 and CDR2: MGHRA, YSYEKL. CDR3 size: 18 residues. V lost 0 bases to trimming and J lost 1 base; unmatched junction nucleotides: 3.

The rearrangement joins TRBV2 to TRBJ2-1; the D gene is possibly TRBD2 (5 bases). The germline gives CDR1 SNHLY, CDR2 FYNNEI. Trimming took 8 bases from V and 2 from J, leaving 13 bases between them. The CDR3 runs 14 residues. The CDR3 region has the DNA TGTGCCAGCGCTAGTACGGGAACCTACAATGAGCAGTTCTTC. Translating gives CASASTGTYNEQFF.

The V call is TRBV19, the J call TRBJ2-7; 7 nucleotides line up with TRBD1. CDR1 is LNHDA and CDR2 is SQIVND in the germline V gene (reference sequence). V lost 3 bases, J lost 4 bases, and 9 bases stayed unmatched. The CDR3 has 15 amino acids. CDR3 DNA: TGTGCCAGTAGTATCGAAGGACAGGAGAATTACGAGCAGTACTTC. Its translation: CASSIEGQENYEQYF.

This clone has a handful of counts. V gene TRBV30 combines with J gene TRBJ1-1; D call uncertain. Trimming removed 5 bases at V and 6 bases at J, with 13 bases between. CDR1 is GTSNPN and CDR2 is SVGIG in the germline V gene (reference sequence). The CDR3 covers 12 residues. The CDR3 sequence: CAWGWGGSEAFF. The CDR3 DNA reads TGTGCCTGGGGGTGGGGAGGATCTGAAGCTTTCTTT.

The chain links TRBV5-1 to TRBJ2-1; D call uncertain. This CDR3 is 11 amino acids long. Per the germline V gene, CDR1 is SGHRS and CDR2 is YFSETQ. CDR3 loop: CASHTGNEQFF. The DNA for the CDR3 is TGCGCAAGTCACACGGGCAATGAGCAGTTCTTC. Looking up the rest from reference TRBV5-1 and TRBJ2-1 gives the full variable domain: KAGVTQTPRYLIKTRGQQVTLSCSPISGHRSVSWYQQTPGQGLQFLFEYFSETQRNKGNFPGRFSGRQFSNSRSEMNVSTLELGDSALYLCASHTGNEQFFGPGTRLTVL.

The chain joins TRBV29-1 to TRBJ2-2; no clear D gene. The CDR3 is made up of 16 amino acids. CDR1 is SQVTM and CDR2 is ANQGSEA in the germline V gene. Deletions cut 3 bases from V and 0 bases from J, with 14 bases between. The CDR3 DNA follows: TGCAGCGTTGACGTGTCCGGTACAGCGAACACCGGGGAGCTGTTTTTT. Translated, it gives CSVDVSGTANTGELFF.

This sequence joins TRBV5-8 and TRBJ2-3; unclear D gene. Germline CDR1 and CDR2: SGHTS and YDEGEE. CDR3 length: 15 residues. V lost 6 bases, J lost 1 base, and 15 bases lay in between. The CDR3 reads CASTWYSSRTDTQYF. CDR3 nucleotides: TGTGCCAGCACTTGGTATTCCTCCCGCACAGATACGCAGTATTTT.

The CDR3 region has the DNA TGTGCCAGCAGTCGGGACAGGGGCACCTACGAGCAGTACTTC. Protein sequence: CASSRDRGTYEQYF. The chain carries TRBV6-5 and TRBJ2-7, with 10 bases that match TRBD1. The CDR3 runs to 14 residues. CDR1 is MNHEY and CDR2 is SVGAGI in the germline V gene. J lost 2 bases, V lost 5 bases, and 3 bases had no gene match.

This chain uses TRBV5-5 with TRBJ2-5; D call uncertain. V lost 3 bases to trimming and J lost 4 bases, with 13 bases between them. Germline-derived CDR1 and CDR2 are SGHKS and YYEKEE (reference sequence). The CDR3 runs to 14 residues. The CDR3 region has the DNA TGTGCCAGCAGCTCTGTTCAAGTCGGAGAGACCCAGTACTTC. This encodes CASSSVQVGETQYF.

The chain links TRBV15 to TRBJ1-5, with a tentative D call TRBD1 (6 bases). The CDR3 is made up of 14 amino acids. CDR1 and CDR2 from the germline V gene are LNHNV and YYDKDF (reference sequence). Trimming left V 4 bases short and J 4 bases short, with 11 bases between. The CDR3 DNA is TGTGCCACCAGCATAATAAGGGGGAATCAGCCCCAGCATTTT. Translated: CATSIIRGNQPQHF.

This sequence joins TRBV6-1 and TRBJ1-1, with 7 bases identical to TRBD1. The CDR3 totals 15 residues. The V segment lost 4 bases and the J segment 5 bases; nucleotides outside the gene matches: 10. The V gene's germline CDR1 is MNHNS and CDR2 SASEGT. The CDR3 here is CASSGLDRATTEAFF. The CDR3 DNA follows: TGTGCCAGCAGTGGGCTAGACAGGGCAACGACTGAAGCTTTCTTT.

The CDR3 nucleotides read TGTGCCAGCAGCGTAACTAACAGCGGGGAGACCCAGTACTTC. Translated, it gives CASSVTNSGETQYF. V gene TRBV9 combines with J gene TRBJ2-5; weak D call: TRBD2 (6 bases). CDR3 length equals 14 residues. The V end was cut by 1 base, the J end by 5 bases, with 12 bases between. Germline lookup yields CDR1 SGDLS and CDR2 YYNGEE.

The chain is built from TRBV9 and TRBJ1-1, with 7 bases aligning to TRBD1. The CDR3 loop spans 14 amino acids. V lost 3 bases, J lost 5 bases, and 7 bases stayed unmatched. Germline CDR1 is SGDLS and CDR2 is YYNGEE. CDR3 nucleotides: TGTGCCAGCAGCGCGTCAGGGGGAGGGACTGAAGCTTTCTTT. It is translated as CASSASGGGTEAFF.